The 3 T cell receptor beta chains given below trace back to one sample, sequenced in a study of T cell responses to AZD1222 COVID-19 vaccine. Produced via immunoSEQ multiplex PCR; TCRdb's table is partial and in-frame only. Among 110,000 to 150,000 clones listed, about 88% were seen once. The specimen was peripheral blood, collected on day 0 of AZD1222 vaccination. The source is an adult in good health.

This clone was counted a single time. Here the CDR3 reads CASSPWNRGAVTEAFF. The CDR3 DNA reads as TGCGCCAGCAGCCCATGGAACAGGGGCGCAGTTACTGAAGCTTTCTTT. The rearrangement links TRBV5-1 to TRBJ1-1; TRBD1 agrees at 7 bases. V dropped 4 bases and J dropped 5; count of bases not matched to a gene: 14. This CDR3 comprises 16 residues. Germline loops: CDR1 SGHRS, CDR2 YFSETQ.

Many counts were recorded for this clone. The chain employs TRBV6-1 and TRBJ2-7; 8 bases are a match to TRBD2. CDR1 and CDR2 (germline): MNHNS, SASEGT. The J segment lost 1 base and the V segment lost 2 bases, leaving 4 bases of the junction unmatched. CDR3 size: 15 residues. The chain's CDR3 is CASSESGGGSYEQYF. In DNA form, the CDR3 reads TGTGCCAGCAGTGAATCGGGAGGGGGTTCCTACGAGCAGTACTTC.

This chain links TRBV19 with TRBJ2-3; perhaps TRBD2 as D (5 bases). The CDR3 contains 14 residues. The V gene lost 3 bases and the J gene lost 2 bases, with 9 bases spanning the gap. CDR1 is LNHDA and CDR2 is SQIVND in the germline V gene (reference sequence). The CDR3 reads CASSISSPTDTQYF. CDR3 nucleotide sequence: TGTGCCAGTAGTATTTCTAGCCCCACAGATACGCAGTATTTT.